A selection of T cell receptor beta chains follows, all from one sample in a study of regulatory T cells in long-lasting Graves disease. Via MiXCR, TCRdb re-called the multiplex PCR reads, giving one row per CDR3 protein. The top ten hold 10% of the sample, which has about 540,000 distinct CDR3 sequences, less than 15% seen once. The data were also submitted as part of a second study, on T cells in Graves' hyperthyroidism and ophthalmopathy.

Sequences were derived from peripheral blood mononuclear cells (PBMCs), sampled at new diagnosis, from a patient treated with antithyroid drugs. The receptors were sampled from a man younger than 40 with Graves disease. Each CDR3 is given with its conserved first and last residue. The order of the fields is clone size, V gene, J gene, D gene, CDR3 length, CDR3 protein, CDR3 DNA. The D gene is left open where the match is weak. The listing skips clone size in some rows; elsewhere it reads once, few, many or a size class.

abundance: few
v_gene: TRBV25-1
j_gene: TRBJ1-2
d_gene: .
len: 13
CDR3aa: CASSWDNNYGYTF
CDR3nt: TGTGCCAGCAGTTGGGACAACAACTATGGCTACACCTTC

abundance: many
v_gene: TRBV7-6
j_gene: TRBJ2-5
d_gene: .
len: 13
CDR3aa: CASSLNLQETQYF
CDR3nt: TGTGCCAGCAGCTTAAACCTCCAAGAGACCCAGTACTTC

abundance: many
v_gene: TRBV12-3/TRBV12-4
j_gene: TRBJ2-5
d_gene: .
len: 15
CDR3aa: CASSSPVLEGETQYF
CDR3nt: TGTGCCAGCAGCTCTCCGGTTCTGGAAGGAGAGACCCAGTACTTC

abundance: many
v_gene: TRBV29-1
j_gene: TRBJ2-5
d_gene: TRBD2
len: 13
CDR3aa: CSVEMGGRETQYF
CDR3nt: TGCAGCGTTGAAATGGGAGGGCGCGAGACCCAGTACTTC

abundance: many
v_gene: TRBV6-2/TRBV6-3
j_gene: TRBJ2-1
d_gene: .
len: 13
CDR3aa: CASRETTYNEQFF
CDR3nt: TGTGCCAGCAGGGAGACTACCTACAATGAGCAGTTCTTC

abundance: .
v_gene: TRBV6-2/TRBV6-3
j_gene: TRBJ1-2
d_gene: .
len: 13
CDR3aa: CASSARQEESYTF
CDR3nt: TGTGCCAGCAGTGCTCGACAGGAGGAGAGCTACACCTTC

abundance: many
v_gene: TRBV24-1
j_gene: TRBJ2-1
d_gene: .
len: 13
CDR3aa: CATGAGSYNEQFF
CDR3nt: TGTGCCACCGGGGCAGGCTCCTACAATGAGCAGTTCTTC

abundance: few
v_gene: TRBV7-2
j_gene: TRBJ2-3
d_gene: TRBD2
len: 15
CDR3aa: CASSLRTSAVDTQYF
CDR3nt: TGTGCCAGCAGCCTACGGACTAGTGCGGTAGATACGCAGTATTTT

abundance: .
v_gene: TRBV14
j_gene: TRBJ2-7
d_gene: .
len: 13
CDR3aa: CASSQVHDYEQYF
CDR3nt: TGTGCCAGCAGCCAAGTCCACGATTACGAGCAGTACTTC

abundance: many
v_gene: TRBV27
j_gene: TRBJ1-4
d_gene: .
len: 15
CDR3aa: CASWSRGAANEKLFF
CDR3nt: TGTGCCAGCTGGAGTCGGGGGGCAGCTAATGAAAAACTGTTTTTT

abundance: many
v_gene: TRBV5-1
j_gene: TRBJ2-3
d_gene: TRBD2
len: 16
CDR3aa: CASSLVAGGDTDTQYF
CDR3nt: TGCGCCAGCAGCTTGGTAGCGGGAGGAGACACAGATACGCAGTATTTT

abundance: few
v_gene: TRBV18
j_gene: TRBJ2-7
d_gene: .
len: 15
CDR3aa: CASSQSRTDYYEQYF
CDR3nt: TGTGCCAGCTCACAGTCTCGAACAGACTACTACGAGCAGTACTTC

abundance: many
v_gene: TRBV10-3
j_gene: TRBJ1-5
d_gene: TRBD1
len: 16
CDR3aa: CAISEAGQGNNQPQHF
CDR3nt: TGTGCCATCAGTGAGGCCGGACAGGGCAACAATCAGCCCCAGCATTTT